The T cell receptor beta chain described here comes from a study of post-analysis software for immune sequencing data. Study-wide points: Roughly 5 TRBV segments (TRBV5-6, TRBV5-1 and TRBV20-1 among them) occurred more frequently in patients than in controls.

About this clonotype itself: The target antigen is unknown.

Included in the TCR beta cDNA libraries were unique molecular identifiers. TCRdb passed the PCR reads through MiXCR, listing each CDR3 protein once. Among about 200,000 distinct CDR3 sequences listed, 29% were seen once. Germline-derived CDR1 and CDR2 are MNHEY and SVGEGT. The CDR3 loop spans 14 amino acids. Trimming removed 4 bases from V and 4 bases from J; junction bases left unmatched: 3. The chain is built from TRBV6-2 or TRBV6-3 and TRBJ1-2; 10 bases agree with TRBD1. The sample comprised blood. The clonotype was recovered from a girl between 2 and 17 years old with multiple sclerosis. CDR3 in amino acids: CASSLTGGVYGYTF. As DNA, the CDR3 is TGTGCCAGCAGTTTGACAGGGGGCGTCTATGGCTACACCTTC.